This T cell receptor (beta chain) was obtained from a study of T-cell reconstitution after alpha-beta-depleted transplantation in children. This clonotype was detected many times. Antigen specificity is unknown. Per germline, CDR1 SGHRS and CDR2 YFSETQ. Trimming took off 4 bases at V and 0 bases at J, with 8 bases between the two ends. This CDR3 spans 13 amino acids. Unique molecular identifiers were used in preparing the TCRbeta library. TCRdb independently ran MiXCR on the PCR reads; one entry per CDR3 protein. The data contain hundreds of thousands of distinct CDR3 sequences, 13% of them singletons. General study points: About two months after transplant, alpha-beta T cells reportedly came from several hundred expanded graft clones. Diversity and T-cell counts at one year after transplant derived mostly from new T cells. Diversity of TCRbeta at day 60 was high in some patients, arising from surviving recipient T cells and thymic progenitors.

The sequence derives from a male patient aged 10 to 17 who had a stem cell transplant for acute myeloid leukemia, so the T cells may come from the graft donor. The chain has TRBV5-1 and TRBJ2-7, with D possibly being TRBD1 (6 bases). The source was PBMCs, mostly from graft donor cells, collected 360 days after TCRalphabeta/CD19-depleted stem cell transplant. The CDR3 bases are TGCGCCAGCAGCAGGGACAACTCCTACGAGCAGTACTTC. Its translation is CASSRDNSYEQYF.